Included here is one T cell receptor beta chain sequence, with context. The CDR3 spans 14 residues. J lost 3 bases, V lost 7 bases, and 7 bases had no gene match. CDR1 is MDHEN and CDR2 is SYDVKM in the germline V gene. Primers for the PCR totalled 60 Vbeta and 13 Jbeta. Repertoires were generated with immunoSEQ multiplex PCR, while TCRdb's copy carries only in-frame clones and drops some. The repertoire holds more than 90,000 clones, with 77% as singletons. This entry is derived from a study of cytomegalovirus exposure and HLA in healthy donors. Sequenced: PBMCs. The source of this sequence is a female donor in good health and CMV-seronegative. J is TRBJ2-7 and V is TRBV28, with TRBD1 identical over 9 bases. The DNA of the CDR3 is TGTGCCAGCAAGGGACAGGGAGATATCTACGAGCAGTACTTC. Translation gives CASKGQGDIYEQYF. The full variable domain, its missing parts supplied by reference TRBV28 and TRBJ2-7, is DVKVTQSSRYLVKRTGEKVFLECVQDMDHENMFWYRQDPGLGLRLIYFSYDVKMKEKGDIPEGYSVSREKKERFSLILESASTNQTSMYLCASKGQGDIYEQYFGPGTRLTVT.